A selection of T cell receptor beta chains follows, all from one sample in a study of CD8 T cells in Susac syndrome. TCRdb re-analysed the immunoSEQ multiplex PCR reads in MiXCR, keeping a single row per CDR3 protein. The profile covers about 94,000 distinct CDR3 sequences, with about 94% appearing a single time and less than 0.4% taken by the ten largest. Sequencing was carried out using CD4+ T cells from PBMCs. These receptor sequences come from a human donor with Susac syndrome. CDR3s include the opening cysteine and the closing phenylalanine or tryptophan. The order of the fields is D gene, J gene, V gene, CDR3 DNA, CDR3 protein. A D gene is named only where the DNA matches it firmly.

d_gene: TRBD1
j_gene: TRBJ1-1
v_gene: TRBV25-1
CDR3nt: TGTGCCAGCAGTGAGGGGCTAGGACAGGGGGGAGTCACTGAAGCTTTCTTT
CDR3aa: CASSEGLGQGGVTEAFF

d_gene: NA
j_gene: TRBJ2-1
v_gene: TRBV3-1
CDR3nt: TGTGCCAGCAGCCTGAAGGGGGGCCCCCAGTTCTTC
CDR3aa: CASSLKGGPQFF

d_gene: TRBD2
j_gene: TRBJ2-3
v_gene: TRBV6-4
CDR3nt: TGTGCCAGCAGTGACGGCGGGGGGGCAGATACGCAGTATTTT
CDR3aa: CASSDGGGADTQYF

d_gene: TRBD2
j_gene: TRBJ2-1
v_gene: TRBV7-8
CDR3nt: TGTGCCAGCAGCCGGACTAGGAATGAGCAGTTCTTC
CDR3aa: CASSRTRNEQFF

d_gene: NA
j_gene: TRBJ1-5
v_gene: TRBV28
CDR3nt: TGTGCCAGCAGTTCGATAGAACGACAGACGAATCAGCCCCAGCATTTT
CDR3aa: CASSSIERQTNQPQHF

d_gene: TRBD1
j_gene: TRBJ1-2
v_gene: TRBV4-2
CDR3nt: TGTGCCAGCAGCCCTTCTGGGACAGGGGGGGATGGATATGGCTACACCTTC
CDR3aa: CASSPSGTGGDGYGYTF

d_gene: NA
j_gene: TRBJ1-5
v_gene: TRBV28
CDR3nt: TGTGCCAGCAGTGTAGCTGGGACGCCTGACAATCAGCCCCAGCATTTT
CDR3aa: CASSVAGTPDNQPQHF

d_gene: NA
j_gene: TRBJ2-6
v_gene: TRBV4-3
CDR3nt: TGCGCCAGCAGCCAAGAGTTTAGCCGGCACTCTGGGGCCAACGTCCTGACTTTC
CDR3aa: CASSQEFSRHSGANVLTF

d_gene: NA
j_gene: TRBJ1-1
v_gene: TRBV7-8
CDR3nt: TGTGCCAGCAGCCCATCTGTTGGTGAAGCTTTCTTT
CDR3aa: CASSPSVGEAFF

d_gene: NA
j_gene: TRBJ1-6
v_gene: TRBV9
CDR3nt: TGTGCCAGCAGCGTAGGGCGGGATAATTCACCCCTCCACTTT
CDR3aa: CASSVGRDNSPLHF

d_gene: TRBD1
j_gene: TRBJ2-1
v_gene: TRBV5-1
CDR3nt: TGCGCCAGCAGCCCATTTGACAGGGGGAATGAGCAGTTCTTC
CDR3aa: CASSPFDRGNEQFF

d_gene: NA
j_gene: TRBJ1-5
v_gene: TRBV27
CDR3nt: TGTGCCAGCAGTTTCCGGGGGGGCAATCAGCCCCAGCATTTT
CDR3aa: CASSFRGGNQPQHF

d_gene: NA
j_gene: TRBJ2-7
v_gene: TRBV29-1
CDR3nt: TGCAGCGTTGCTTTAGGCGCCTACGAGCAGTACTTC
CDR3aa: CSVALGAYEQYF

d_gene: NA
j_gene: TRBJ2-3
v_gene: TRBV11-2
CDR3nt: TGTGCCAGCAGCTTAGAAAGGTTCACAGATACGCAGTATTTT
CDR3aa: CASSLERFTDTQYF

d_gene: TRBD2
j_gene: TRBJ2-5
v_gene: TRBV15
CDR3nt: TGTGCCACCAGCCCGAGACTAGCGGGGGGCGTTTCGGCCCAGTACTTC
CDR3aa: CATSPRLAGGVSAQYF

d_gene: TRBD1
j_gene: TRBJ1-5
v_gene: TRBV2
CDR3nt: TGTGCCACCGGACAGGGGACTCGCAGCAATCAGCCCCAGCATTTT
CDR3aa: CATGQGTRSNQPQHF

d_gene: NA
j_gene: TRBJ1-2
v_gene: TRBV5-4
CDR3nt: TGTGCCAGCAGAGAAGTGGGTGCAGGGGTCGGCTACACCTTC
CDR3aa: CASREVGAGVGYTF

d_gene: NA
j_gene: TRBJ2-2
v_gene: TRBV6-4
CDR3nt: TGTGCCAGCAGTGCGAACACCGGGGAGCTGTTTTTT
CDR3aa: CASSANTGELFF

d_gene: TRBD2
j_gene: TRBJ2-3
v_gene: TRBV4-1
CDR3nt: TGCGCCAGCAGCCCCCAGCCGGGACTAGGAAGCACAGATACGCAGTATTTT
CDR3aa: CASSPQPGLGSTDTQYF

d_gene: TRBD2
j_gene: TRBJ2-7
v_gene: TRBV9
CDR3nt: TGTGCCAGCAGCGTAGATTCCAGCGGGGGGGCCTACGAGCAGTACTTC
CDR3aa: CASSVDSSGGAYEQYF

d_gene: NA
j_gene: TRBJ1-5
v_gene: TRBV3-1
CDR3nt: TGTGCCAGCAGCCAAGTTCCGGATTTTGGCAGGGGCTATCAGCCCCAGCATTTT
CDR3aa: CASSQVPDFGRGYQPQHF

d_gene: NA
j_gene: TRBJ2-3
v_gene: TRBV27
CDR3nt: TGTGCCAGCAGTTTATTGGGGGGCCCAAGCACAGATACGCAGTATTTT
CDR3aa: CASSLLGGPSTDTQYF

d_gene: NA
j_gene: TRBJ1-1
v_gene: TRBV20-1
CDR3nt: TGCAGTGCTGGGTTCAGGGCAGGAGCTTTCTTT
CDR3aa: CSAGFRAGAFF

d_gene: TRBD2
j_gene: TRBJ2-7
v_gene: TRBV11-2
CDR3nt: TGTGCCAGCAGCCCCCGGGGGGGGGCCTACGAGCAGTACTTC
CDR3aa: CASSPRGGAYEQYF

d_gene: TRBD2
j_gene: TRBJ2-7
v_gene: TRBV9
CDR3nt: TGTGCCAGCAGCGTCGGACTAGCGGGGAGCTACGAGCAGTACTTC
CDR3aa: CASSVGLAGSYEQYF